This is a list of T cell receptor beta chains from one sample in a study of CD8 T cells in Susac syndrome. TCRdb used MiXCR to reprocess the immunoSEQ multiplex PCR reads, holding one entry per CDR3 protein. The repertoire holds 170,000 or so distinct CDR3 sequences, with approximately 94% as singletons. The sample taken for sequencing was CD4+ T cells from PBMCs. These receptors originate from a human donor with Susac syndrome. The CDR3 runs from the conserved cysteine through the conserved F or W. The D gene is left open where the match is weak. Some rows have no size entry. The others give once, few or many, or a class for an expanded clone.

v_call,d_call,clone_size,cdr3_length,j_call,cdr3_aa,cdr3_nt
TRBV20-1,-,-,14,TRBJ2-1,CSARGGASYNEQFF,TGCAGTGCTAGAGGGGGGGCCTCCTACAATGAGCAGTTCTTC
TRBV7-2,TRBD2,-,16,TRBJ2-2,CASSLVAGGGTGELFF,TGTGCCAGCAGCTTAGTAGCGGGGGGTGGCACCGGGGAGCTGTTTTTT
TRBV20-1,-,-,15,TRBJ1-4,CSARDSGGVNEKLFF,TGCAGTGCTAGAGATTCGGGGGGCGTTAATGAAAAACTGTTTTTT
TRBV5-4,-,-,14,TRBJ2-4,CASSLAKLADIQYF,TGTGCCAGCAGCTTGGCCAAGTTAGCAGACATTCAGTACTTC
TRBV3-1,-,-,11,TRBJ2-5,CASSGRGTQYF,TGTGCCAGCAGCGGAAGGGGGACCCAGTACTTC
TRBV6-2/TRBV6-3,-,-,15,TRBJ1-1,CASTGLGGAETEAFF,TGTGCCAGCACCGGATTGGGGGGCGCGGAAACTGAAGCTTTCTTT
TRBV11-3,TRBD1,-,15,TRBJ1-2,CASRSGDRANYGYTF,TGTGCCAGCAGATCGGGCGACAGGGCTAACTATGGCTACACCTTC
TRBV3-1,-,-,16,TRBJ2-7,CASSHGNPGPSGSEYF,TGTGCCAGCAGCCACGGAAATCCGGGACCCTCCGGCTCCGAGTACTTC
TRBV7-2,-,once,16,TRBJ1-5,CASSPGLSARNQPQHF,TGTGCCAGCAGCCCCGGCCTCTCTGCACGCAATCAGCCCCAGCATTTT
TRBV6-5,TRBD1,-,16,TRBJ1-2,CASSYQTTGGNYGYTF,TGTGCCAGCAGTTACCAAACGACAGGGGGCAACTATGGCTACACCTTC
TRBV12-3/TRBV12-4,TRBD1,-,14,TRBJ1-5,CASSLTGAAQPQHF,TGTGCCAGCAGTTTAACAGGGGCTGCTCAGCCCCAGCATTTT
TRBV20-1,-,-,13,TRBJ2-3,CSSQWRGTDTQYF,TGCAGTTCTCAATGGAGGGGCACAGATACGCAGTATTTT
TRBV19,-,-,14,TRBJ1-6,CASSIGRTNSPLHF,TGTGCCAGTAGTATCGGACGGACAAATTCACCCCTCCACTTT
TRBV15,-,-,15,TRBJ1-1,CATSRVGQGPERAFF,TGTGCCACCAGCAGAGTGGGGCAGGGCCCCGAGAGGGCTTTCTTT
TRBV5-6,TRBD1,-,13,TRBJ1-2,CASSTGQGDGYTF,TGTGCCAGCAGCACCGGACAGGGCGATGGCTACACCTTC
TRBV2,TRBD1,-,13,TRBJ1-2,CASRRDSNYGYTF,TGTGCCAGCCGGAGGGACAGCAACTATGGCTACACCTTC
TRBV4-2,-,-,15,TRBJ2-2,CASSQVAENTGELFF,TGTGCCAGCAGCCAGGTCGCAGAGAACACCGGGGAGCTGTTTTTT
TRBV12-3/TRBV12-4,-,-,12,TRBJ1-2,CASSPRPYGYTF,TGTGCCAGCAGTCCGCGTCCCTATGGCTACACCTTC
TRBV29-1,-,once,14,TRBJ2-5,CSVELPGHLETQYF,TGCAGCGTTGAATTACCGGGACATCTAGAGACCCAGTACTTC
TRBV7-8,TRBD1,once,15,TRBJ2-7,CASSSDRGGSYEQYF,TGTGCCAGCAGCTCCGACAGGGGCGGATCCTACGAGCAGTACTTC
TRBV21-1,-,once,17,TRBJ1-2,CASRPQKGAVKNYGYTF,TGTGCCAGCAGGCCCCAGAAGGGGGCAGTTAAAAACTATGGCTACACCTTC
TRBV5-1,TRBD1,-,17,TRBJ2-5,CASSLAVAGGTMETQYF,TGCGCCAGCAGCTTGGCCGTGGCAGGGGGCACTATGGAGACCCAGTACTTC